The entry below gives a single T cell receptor beta chain sequence along with its context. Its target is not known. The record originates from a study of shared clonotypes between healthy human individuals. Broader study findings: Although depth was large, rarefaction showed that sequencing of the sorted subsets was incomplete.

Terminally differentiated effector memory CD45RA+ cells were excluded from the naive CD8 cells, which were CD45RO-negative and positively selected for CCR7. V was shortened by 4 bases and J by 1 base, with 16 bases between the two germline ends. This CDR3 spans 16 amino acids. Germline loops: CDR1 LNHNV, CDR2 YYDKDF (reference sequence). Data came from immunoSEQ multiplex PCR; TCRdb stores just in-frame clones and leaves some out. The sample comprises about 580,000 clones, roughly 98% of which are singletons, and around 0.3% rests with the top ten. The chain uses TRBV15 and TRBJ1-1; D uncertain. The TCR sequence derives from a man aged 25-40 years in good health. The source material was naive CD8+ T cells sorted from blood. The CDR3 nucleotides are TGTGCCACCAGCAAAGAGGCCGGGGTATGGAACACTGAAGCTTTCTTT. It codes for CATSKEAGVWNTEAFF.